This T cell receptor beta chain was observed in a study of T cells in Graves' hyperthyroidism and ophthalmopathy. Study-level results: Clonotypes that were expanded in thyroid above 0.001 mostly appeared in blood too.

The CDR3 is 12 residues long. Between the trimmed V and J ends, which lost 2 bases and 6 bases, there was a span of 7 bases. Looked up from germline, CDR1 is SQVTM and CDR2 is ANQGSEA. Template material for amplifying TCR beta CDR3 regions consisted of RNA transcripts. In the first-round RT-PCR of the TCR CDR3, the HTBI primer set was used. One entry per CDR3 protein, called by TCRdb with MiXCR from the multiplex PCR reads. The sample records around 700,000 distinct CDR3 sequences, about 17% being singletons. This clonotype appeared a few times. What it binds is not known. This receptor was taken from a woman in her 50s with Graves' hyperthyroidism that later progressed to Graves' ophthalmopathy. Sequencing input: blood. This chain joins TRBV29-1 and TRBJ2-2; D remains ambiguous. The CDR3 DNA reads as TGCAGCGTTGAATTCGGACCCGGGGAGCTGTTTTTT. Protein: CSVEFGPGELFF.